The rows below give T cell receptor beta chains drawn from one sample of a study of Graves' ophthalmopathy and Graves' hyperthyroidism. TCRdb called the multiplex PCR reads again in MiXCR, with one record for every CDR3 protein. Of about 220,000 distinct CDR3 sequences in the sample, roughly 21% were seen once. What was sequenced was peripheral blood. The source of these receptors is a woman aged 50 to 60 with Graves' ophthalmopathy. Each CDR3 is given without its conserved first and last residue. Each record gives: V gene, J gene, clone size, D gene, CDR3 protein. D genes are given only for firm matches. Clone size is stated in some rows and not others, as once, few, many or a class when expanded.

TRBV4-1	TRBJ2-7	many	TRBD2	ASSQPPGLAGEGSEQY
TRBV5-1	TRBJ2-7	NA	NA	ASSLGPGTYEQY
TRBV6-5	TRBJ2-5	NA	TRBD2	ASSYALAGGTLETQY
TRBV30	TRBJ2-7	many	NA	AWSKPKGTYEQY
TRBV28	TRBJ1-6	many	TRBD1	ASRPRQGPNSPLH
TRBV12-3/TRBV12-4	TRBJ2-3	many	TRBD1	ASSKTTGGTDTQY
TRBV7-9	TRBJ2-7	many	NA	ASSPDGLYEQY
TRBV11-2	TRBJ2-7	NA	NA	ASSLDQRDSYEQC
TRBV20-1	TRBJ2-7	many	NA	SATGTQGGYEQY
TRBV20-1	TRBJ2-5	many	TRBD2	SARLAGYNQETQY
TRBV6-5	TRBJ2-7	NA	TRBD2	ASSYSGSGGPYEQY
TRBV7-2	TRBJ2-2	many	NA	ASSLSGPFTGELF
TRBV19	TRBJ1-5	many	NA	ASSAGRYNQPQH
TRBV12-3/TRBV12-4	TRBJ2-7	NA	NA	ASSTTGSYEQY
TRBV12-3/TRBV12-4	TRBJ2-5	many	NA	ASSFGDGGETQY
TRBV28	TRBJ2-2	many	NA	ASLEGSYRGGELF
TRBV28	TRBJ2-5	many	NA	ASRGFAGQETQY
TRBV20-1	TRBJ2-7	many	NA	SASPGGASYEQY
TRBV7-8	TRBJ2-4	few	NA	ASSPEIAKNIQY
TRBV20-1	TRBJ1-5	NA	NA	SARVASGGNQPQH
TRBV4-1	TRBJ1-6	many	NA	ASSQDIRDPLH
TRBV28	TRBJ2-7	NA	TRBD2	ASSYRLAASSYEQY
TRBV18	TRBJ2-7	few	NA	ASSPPGQRGEQY
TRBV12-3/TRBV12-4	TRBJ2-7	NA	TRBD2	ASTAGLAGHEQY
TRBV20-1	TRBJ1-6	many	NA	SASEGNSPLH
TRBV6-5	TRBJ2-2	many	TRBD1	ASSFTGTGSGTGELF
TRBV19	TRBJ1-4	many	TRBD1	AIAPGTGHGKLF
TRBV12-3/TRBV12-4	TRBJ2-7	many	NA	ASIGVEQY
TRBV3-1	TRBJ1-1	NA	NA	GSSRGASNTEAF
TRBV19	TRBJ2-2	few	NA	ASKSTGALNTGELF
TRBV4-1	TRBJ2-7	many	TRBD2	ASSHPKEREPDEQY
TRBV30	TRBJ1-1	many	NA	AWSVVGQNTEAF
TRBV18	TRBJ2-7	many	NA	ASSLSLFYEQY
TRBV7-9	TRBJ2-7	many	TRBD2	ASSLGLAESDEQY
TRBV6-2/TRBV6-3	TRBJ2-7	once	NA	ASGPGLSYEQY
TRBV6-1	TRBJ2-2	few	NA	ASSRSNTGELF
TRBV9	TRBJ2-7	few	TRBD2	ASSVGLAGDEQY
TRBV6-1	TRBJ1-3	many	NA	ASSDFQRGNTIY
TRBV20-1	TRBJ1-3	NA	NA	SALHRFERGAGNTIY
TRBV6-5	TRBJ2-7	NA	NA	ASSSQGLSSYEQY
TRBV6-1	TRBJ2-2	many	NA	ASSRDTGELF
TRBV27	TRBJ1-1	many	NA	ASSLRAEMMNTEAF
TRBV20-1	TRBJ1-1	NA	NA	SARDRKGYTEAF
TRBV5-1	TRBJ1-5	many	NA	ASSLGASTPGQPQH
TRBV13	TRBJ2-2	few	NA	ASSPWGAEDTGELF
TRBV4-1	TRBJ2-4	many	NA	ASSQLGHSIQY
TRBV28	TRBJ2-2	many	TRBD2	ASTSGSYTGELF
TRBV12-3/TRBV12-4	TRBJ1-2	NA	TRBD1	ASSLEDRFGGYGYT
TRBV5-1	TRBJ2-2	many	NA	ASSSSFGELF
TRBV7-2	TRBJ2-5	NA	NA	ASSLAQGAGVRETQY
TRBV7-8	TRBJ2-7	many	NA	ASSLKPSVEY
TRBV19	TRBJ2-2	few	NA	ASSLPGGTRTGELF
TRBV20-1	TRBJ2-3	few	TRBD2	SARSGRGTDTQY